The rows below give T cell receptor beta chains drawn from one sample of a study of regulatory T cells in long-lasting Graves disease. TCRdb re-analysed the multiplex PCR reads in MiXCR, keeping a single row per CDR3 protein. The profile shows hundreds of thousands of distinct CDR3 sequences, about 16% of them singletons. These same data were also listed under a study on T cells in Graves' hyperthyroidism and ophthalmopathy.

Source: peripheral blood mononuclear cells (PBMCs), taken at new diagnosis, from a patient treated with antithyroid drugs. The receptors here all came from a woman in her forties or fifties with Graves disease. The CDR3 runs from the conserved cysteine through the conserved F or W. The order of the fields is D gene, clone size, J gene, V gene, CDR3 DNA, CDR3 protein. D genes are given only for firm matches. Expanded clones are given a class, and other clones once, few, many or no size at all.

>-|many|TRBJ2-3|TRBV7-2
TGTGCCAGCAGCTTCCCCGGCCGGGGTGGCACAGATACGCAGTATTTT
CASSFPGRGGTDTQYF
>-|many|TRBJ2-5|TRBV20-1
TGCAGTGCTTCTCGCTGGGGGGAGACCCAGTACTTC
CSASRWGETQYF
>TRBD1|-|TRBJ2-6|TRBV5-6
TGTGCCAGCAGCTTCCCAGGCGGCAGGGGGCACTCTGGGGCCAACGTCCTGACTTTC
CASSFPGGRGHSGANVLTF
>-|-|TRBJ2-1|TRBV19
TGTGCCAGTAGTATAAGGGGGTTAAATGAGCAGTTCTTC
CASSIRGLNEQFF
>TRBD1|many|TRBJ1-4|TRBV3-1
TGTGCCAGCACCCAAGGGACAGGGGTCGAAAAACTGTTTTTT
CASTQGTGVEKLFF
>-|-|TRBJ2-6|TRBV29-1
TGCAGCGTTGAGGAGCGCTCTGGGGCCAACGTCCTGACTTTC
CSVEERSGANVLTF
>TRBD2|many|TRBJ2-5|TRBV10-3
TGTGCCATCAGTGCCAGGACTAGCGGGGGGCCTCAAGAGACCCAGTACTTC
CAISARTSGGPQETQYF
>-|many|TRBJ1-4|TRBV2
TGTGCCAGCAGGGGGTACGGAGGTAATGAAAAACTGTTTTTT
CASRGYGGNEKLFF
>-|many|TRBJ1-2|TRBV12-3/TRBV12-4
TGTGCCAGCAGTTTAAGTGGCACCCCGGGGCCTTATGGCTACACCTTC
CASSLSGTPGPYGYTF
>-|many|TRBJ1-1|TRBV18
TGTGCCAGCTCACCTCTACCTTCAGGGGAGGGTGAAGCTTTCTTT
CASSPLPSGEGEAFF
>-|-|TRBJ1-1|TRBV27
TGTGCCAGCAGACTGCTATTCATGAACACTGAAGCTTTCTTT
CASRLLFMNTEAFF
>-|few|TRBJ1-1|TRBV29-1
TGCAGCGCTAAACAGGTGACGAACACTGAAGCTTTCTTT
CSAKQVTNTEAFF
>-|many|TRBJ1-1|TRBV10-2
TGCGCCAGCAGTGAGGGGGCTAGAGGGACTGAAGCTTTCTTT
CASSEGARGTEAFF
>-|many|TRBJ1-5|TRBV2
TGTGCCAGCGCCCCCGACGGGGGGGACAATCAGCCCCAGCATTTT
CASAPDGGDNQPQHF
>-|many|TRBJ1-2|TRBV28
TGTGCCAGCAGTCCGCGGACGGAATCTGTTGGCTACACCTTC
CASSPRTESVGYTF
>-|few|TRBJ2-2|TRBV12-3/TRBV12-4
TGTGCCGCCCTATCGCCGAAAACCGGGGAGCTGTTTTTT
CAALSPKTGELFF
>TRBD1|-|TRBJ1-4|TRBV10-3
TGTGCCATTAAATCGACAGGGGTTGAAAAACTGTTTTTT
CAIKSTGVEKLFF
>-|few|TRBJ1-1|TRBV19
TGTGCCAGTAGTATAGGTGCAGTCGGGGAAGCTTTCTTT
CASSIGAVGEAFF
>-|few|TRBJ1-1|TRBV12-3/TRBV12-4
TGTGCCAGCAGAGACAGACTAGGGGCTTTCTTT
CASRDRLGAFF
>-|many|TRBJ1-5|TRBV27
TGTGCCAGCAGTTCGGCACACCAACGGCAGCCCCAGCATTTT
CASSSAHQRQPQHF
>-|-|TRBJ2-1|TRBV5-4
TGTGCCAGCAGCCTATGGGGGGGGGCCGATTATGAGCAGTTCTTC
CASSLWGGADYEQFF
>TRBD2|-|TRBJ2-1|TRBV4-2
TGTGCCAGCAGCCAAGATGGGCTAGCGGGGGTTAACTCCTACAATGAGCAGTTCTTC
CASSQDGLAGVNSYNEQFF
>-|-|TRBJ1-6|TRBV7-2
TGTGCCAGCAGCCGACTCAGGGATTCACCCCTCCACTTT
CASSRLRDSPLHF
>TRBD1|-|TRBJ2-2|TRBV5-1
TGCGCCAGCAGCAAAGCACAGGGGAACGGGGAGCTGTTTTTT
CASSKAQGNGELFF
>TRBD2|many|TRBJ2-1|TRBV2
TGTGCCAGCAGTGAAACGGTTAGCGGGGGGGCCTCGAATGAGCAGTTCTTC
CASSETVSGGASNEQFF
>-|many|TRBJ1-1|TRBV7-2
TGTGCCAGCAGCTTCAGGGTGAGCACTGAAGCTTTCTTT
CASSFRVSTEAFF